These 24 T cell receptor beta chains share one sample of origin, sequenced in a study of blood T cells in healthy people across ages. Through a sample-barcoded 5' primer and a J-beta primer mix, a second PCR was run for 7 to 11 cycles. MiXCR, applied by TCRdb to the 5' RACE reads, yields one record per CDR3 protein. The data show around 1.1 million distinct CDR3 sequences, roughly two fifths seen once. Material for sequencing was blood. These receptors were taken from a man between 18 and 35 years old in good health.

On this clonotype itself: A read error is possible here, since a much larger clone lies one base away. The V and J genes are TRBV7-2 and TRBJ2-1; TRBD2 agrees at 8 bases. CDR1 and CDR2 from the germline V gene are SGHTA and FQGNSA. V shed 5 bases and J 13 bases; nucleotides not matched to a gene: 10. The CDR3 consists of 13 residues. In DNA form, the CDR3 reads TGTGCCAGCAGCCCCCTGGGACTAGAGACCCAGTTCTTC. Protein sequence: CASSPLGLETQFF.

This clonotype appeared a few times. The CDR3 here is CSVEDGTAYGYTF. The CDR3 coding sequence is TGCAGCGTTGAAGACGGGACAGCCTATGGCTACACCTTC. This chain connects TRBV29-1 to TRBJ1-2, with 7 bases matching TRBD1. The CDR3 runs 13 residues. Germline V lookup: CDR1 SQVTM, CDR2 ANQGSEA. V lost 0 bases, J lost 4 bases, and 2 bases stayed unmatched.

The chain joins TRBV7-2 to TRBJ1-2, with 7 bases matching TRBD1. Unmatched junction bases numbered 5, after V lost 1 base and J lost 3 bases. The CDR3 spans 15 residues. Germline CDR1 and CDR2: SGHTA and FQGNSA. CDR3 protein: CASSLVYGTDYGYTF. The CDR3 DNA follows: TGTGCCAGCAGCTTAGTTTACGGGACAGACTATGGCTACACCTTC.

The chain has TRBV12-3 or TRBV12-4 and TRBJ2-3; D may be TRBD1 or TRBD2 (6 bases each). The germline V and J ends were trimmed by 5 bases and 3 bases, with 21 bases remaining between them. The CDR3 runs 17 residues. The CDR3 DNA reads TGTGCCAGCAGTCCGAAGACAGGCCGGGGGTCAACAGATACGCAGTATTTT. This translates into CASSPKTGRGSTDTQYF.

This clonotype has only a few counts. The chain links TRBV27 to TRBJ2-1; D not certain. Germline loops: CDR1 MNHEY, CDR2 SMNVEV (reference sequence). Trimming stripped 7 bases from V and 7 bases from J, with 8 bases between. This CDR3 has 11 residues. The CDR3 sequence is CASMRGNEQFF. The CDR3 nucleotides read TGTGCCAGCATGCGAGGAAATGAGCAGTTCTTC.

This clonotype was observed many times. In DNA, the CDR3 is TGTGCCAGCAGCTATGAAGGAATAACCTATGGCTACACCTTC. Encoded protein: CASSYEGITYGYTF. The rearrangement joins TRBV7-2 to TRBJ1-2, with no clear D. This CDR3 is built from 14 residues. Germline V CDR1 and CDR2: SGHTA, FQGNSA. The V end was cut by 4 bases, the J end by 4 bases, with 13 bases between.

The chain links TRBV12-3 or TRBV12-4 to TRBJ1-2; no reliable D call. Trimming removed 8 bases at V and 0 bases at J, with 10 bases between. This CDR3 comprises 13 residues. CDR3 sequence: CASSQVTNYGYTF. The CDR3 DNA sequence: TGTGCCAGCTCTCAAGTTACTAACTATGGCTACACCTTC.

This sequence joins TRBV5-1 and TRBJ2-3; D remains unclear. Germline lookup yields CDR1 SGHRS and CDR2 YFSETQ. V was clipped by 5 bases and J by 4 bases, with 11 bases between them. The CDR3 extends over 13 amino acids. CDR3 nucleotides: TGCGCCAGCAGACCGAACGGGCCAGATACGCAGTATTTT. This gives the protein CASRPNGPDTQYF.

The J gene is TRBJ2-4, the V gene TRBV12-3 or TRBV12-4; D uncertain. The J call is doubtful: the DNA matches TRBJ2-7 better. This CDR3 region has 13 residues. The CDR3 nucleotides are TGTGCCAGCAGTTTAGCGGGGTTAAGCGAGCAGTACTTC. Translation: CASSLAGLSEQYF.

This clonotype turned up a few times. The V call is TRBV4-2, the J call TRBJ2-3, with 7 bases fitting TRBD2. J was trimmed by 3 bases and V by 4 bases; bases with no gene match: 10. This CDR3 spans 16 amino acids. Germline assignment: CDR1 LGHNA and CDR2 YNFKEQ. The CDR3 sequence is CASSRRAGVGTDTQYF. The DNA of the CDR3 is TGTGCCAGCAGCCGACGGGCGGGGGTAGGGACAGATACGCAGTATTTT.

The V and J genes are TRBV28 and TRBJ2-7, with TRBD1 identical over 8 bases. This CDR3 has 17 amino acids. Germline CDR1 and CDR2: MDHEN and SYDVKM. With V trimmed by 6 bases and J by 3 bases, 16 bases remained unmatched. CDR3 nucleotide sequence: TGTGCCAGCAGCCCGGAAGCACAGGGGGATGTGGTCTACGAGCAGTACTTC. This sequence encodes CASSPEAQGDVVYEQYF.

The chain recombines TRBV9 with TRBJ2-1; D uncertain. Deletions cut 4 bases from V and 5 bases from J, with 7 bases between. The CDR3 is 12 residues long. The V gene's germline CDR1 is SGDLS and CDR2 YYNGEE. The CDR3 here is CASSRVNNEQFF. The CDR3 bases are TGTGCCAGCAGCAGGGTTAACAATGAGCAGTTCTTC.

This CDR3 is CASSLTGAHRDTEAFF. CDR3 coding DNA: TGTGCCAGCAGTTTAACGGGGGCCCATAGGGACACTGAAGCTTTCTTT. The chain employs TRBV6-6 and TRBJ1-1; D possibly corresponds to TRBD1 (6 bases). The CDR3 is 16 residues long. Germline V gives CDR1 MNHNY, CDR2 SVGAGI (reference sequence). The germline V and J ends were trimmed by 4 bases and 3 bases, with 18 bases remaining between them.

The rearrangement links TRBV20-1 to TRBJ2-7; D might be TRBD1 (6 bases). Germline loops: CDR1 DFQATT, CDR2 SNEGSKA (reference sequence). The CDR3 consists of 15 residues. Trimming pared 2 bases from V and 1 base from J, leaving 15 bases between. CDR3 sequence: CSARRDVGQSYEQYF. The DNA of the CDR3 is TGCAGTGCTAGAAGAGACGTAGGACAGTCCTACGAGCAGTACTTC.

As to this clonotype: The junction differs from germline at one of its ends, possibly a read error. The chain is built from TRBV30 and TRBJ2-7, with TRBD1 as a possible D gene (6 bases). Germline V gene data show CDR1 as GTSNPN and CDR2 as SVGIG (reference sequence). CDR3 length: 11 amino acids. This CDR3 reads CAGSGQYEQYF. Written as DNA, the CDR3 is TGTGCCGGGAGCGGACAGTACGAGCAGTACTTC.

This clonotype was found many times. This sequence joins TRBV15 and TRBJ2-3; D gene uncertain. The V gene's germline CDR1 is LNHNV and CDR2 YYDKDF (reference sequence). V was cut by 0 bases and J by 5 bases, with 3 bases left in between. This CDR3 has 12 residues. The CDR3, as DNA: TGTGCCACCAGCAGAGACGTAGATACGCAGTATTTT. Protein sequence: CATSRDVDTQYF.

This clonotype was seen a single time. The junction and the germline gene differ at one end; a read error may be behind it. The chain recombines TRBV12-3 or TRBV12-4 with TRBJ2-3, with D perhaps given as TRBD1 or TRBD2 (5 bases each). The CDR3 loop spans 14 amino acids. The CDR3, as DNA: TGTGCCAGCGGTTTCCGGGGCCTTTTAGATACGCAGTATTTT. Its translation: CASGFRGLLDTQYF.

CDR3 in DNA: TGTGCCAGCAGCCAGGGAAACAGGGGCTATGGCTACACCTTC. Translation: CASSQGNRGYGYTF. V and J are TRBV14 and TRBJ1-2, with 7 positions matching TRBD1. Germline assignment: CDR1 SGHDN and CDR2 FVKESK. V shed 3 bases, J shed 4 bases, and the junction held 5 bases outside the gene matches. CDR3 length: 14 residues.

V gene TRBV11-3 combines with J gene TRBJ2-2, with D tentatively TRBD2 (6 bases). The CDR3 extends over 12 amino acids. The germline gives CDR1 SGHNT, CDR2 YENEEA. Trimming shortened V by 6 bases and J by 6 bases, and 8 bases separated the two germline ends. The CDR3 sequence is CASRSGSGELFF. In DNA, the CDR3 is TGTGCCAGCAGGAGCGGGTCCGGGGAGCTGTTTTTT.

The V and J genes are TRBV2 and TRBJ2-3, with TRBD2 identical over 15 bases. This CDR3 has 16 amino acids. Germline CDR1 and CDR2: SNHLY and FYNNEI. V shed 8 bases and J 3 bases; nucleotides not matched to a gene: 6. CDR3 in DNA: TGTGCCAGCCTCGGGACTAGCGGGGGGAGGACAGATACGCAGTATTTT. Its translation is CASLGTSGGRTDTQYF. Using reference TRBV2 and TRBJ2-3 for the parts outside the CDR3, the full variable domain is EPEVTQTPSHQVTQMGQEVILRCVPISNHLYFYWYRQILGQKVEFLVSFYNNEISEKSEIFDDQFSVERPDGSNFTLKIRSTKLEDSAMYFCASLGTSGGRTDTQYFGPGTRLTVL.

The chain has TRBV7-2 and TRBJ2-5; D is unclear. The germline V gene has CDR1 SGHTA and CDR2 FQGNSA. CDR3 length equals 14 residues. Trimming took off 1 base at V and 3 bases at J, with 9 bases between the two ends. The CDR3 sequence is CASSLGLSEETQYF. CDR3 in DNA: TGTGCCAGCAGCTTAGGTCTGTCGGAAGAGACCCAGTACTTC.

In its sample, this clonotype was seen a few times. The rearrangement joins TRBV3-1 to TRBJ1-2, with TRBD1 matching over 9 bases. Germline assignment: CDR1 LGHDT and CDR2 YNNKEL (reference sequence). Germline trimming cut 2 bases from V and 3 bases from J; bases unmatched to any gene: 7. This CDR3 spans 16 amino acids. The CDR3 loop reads CASSQKGQGRYYGYTF. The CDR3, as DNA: TGTGCCAGCAGCCAAAAGGGACAGGGACGTTACTATGGCTACACCTTC.

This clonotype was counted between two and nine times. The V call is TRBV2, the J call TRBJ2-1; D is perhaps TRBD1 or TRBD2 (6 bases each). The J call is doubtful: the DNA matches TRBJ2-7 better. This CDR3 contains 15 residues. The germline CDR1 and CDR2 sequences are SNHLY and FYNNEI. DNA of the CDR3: TGTGCCAGCAGTGAAGCGGGGGGCTCCTACAATGAGCAGTACTTC. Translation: CASSEAGGSYNEQYF.

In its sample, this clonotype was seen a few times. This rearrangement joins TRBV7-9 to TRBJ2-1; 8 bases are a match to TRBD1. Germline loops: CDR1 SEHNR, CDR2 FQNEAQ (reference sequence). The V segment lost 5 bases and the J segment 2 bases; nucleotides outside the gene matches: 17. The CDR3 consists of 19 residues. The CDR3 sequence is CASSPNLDRANQAYNEQFF. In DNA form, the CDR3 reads TGTGCCAGCAGCCCCAACCTGGACAGGGCCAACCAAGCCTACAATGAGCAGTTCTTC.